This T cell receptor (beta chain) was captured by sequencing in a study of T-cell reconstitution after alpha-beta-depleted transplantation in children. Study results and caveats: The main origin of T-cell counts and diversity one year after transplant was newly produced T cells. It was surviving recipient T cells and thymic progenitors that gave some patients high TCRbeta diversity at day 60.

In the case of this clonotype: Its target is not known.

V was pared by 3 bases and J by 4 bases, with 1 base of the junction left unmatched. Per germline, CDR1 SQVTM and CDR2 ANQGSEA. The CDR3 runs 15 residues. Unique molecular identifiers were used in preparing the TCRbeta library. TCRdb re-derived calls from the PCR reads in MiXCR, one entry per CDR3 protein. The table records almost 250,000 distinct CDR3 sequences, over 20% of them present only once. This specimen consisted of PBMCs, obtained before TCRalphabeta/CD19-depleted stem cell transplant. The chain combines TRBV29-1 with TRBJ2-1; 15 nucleotides line up with TRBD2. The receptor was isolated from a girl aged 2-10 years with Fanconi anemia, due to receive a stem cell transplant. Here the CDR3 DNA reads TGCAGCGTTGAGGGACTAGCGGGGGGTTACAATGAGCAGTTCTTC. It specifies CSVEGLAGGYNEQFF.